This TCR beta chain was sequenced for a study of CD4 and CD8 cells across lung adenocarcinoma regions. TCRdb reanalysed the PCR reads using MiXCR and keeps one entry per CDR3 protein. The sample yields approximately 16,000 distinct CDR3 sequences, around 55% seen once. The V gene's germline CDR1 is WNHNN and CDR2 SYGVQD (reference sequence). This CDR3 region has 14 residues. Concerning this clonotype itself: One end of the junction is discordant with germline, which a read error may explain.

Donors had localized lung adenocarcinoma, a non-small cell lung cancer. This chain connects TRBV10-1 to TRBJ2-4; tentative D call: TRBD2 (5 bases). The material sequenced was CD8+ T cells from the center of a lung tumor. The TCR originated in a female donor with lung adenocarcinoma. The CD4 and CD8 labels of this study may be unreliable. The CDR3 region has the DNA TGCCCCAGCACGGGGTTAAGTGCCAAAAACACTCAGTACTTT. Translating it yields CPSTGLSAKNTQYF.